These 19 T cell receptor beta chains were all obtained from the same sample, sequenced in a study of shared clonotypes between healthy human individuals (dated by TCRdb to 2020 to 2022). The receptor library was made with the immunoSEQ multiplex PCR assay. This immuneACCESS table, as held by TCRdb, lists in-frame sequences with V and J called but not all clones. Of the missing ones, under half trace to an unresolved V gene in checked studies; the others have no known cause. Counted in this sample were 2,500,000 or so clones; 85% to 95% of them appeared once. Of the sample, around 0.35% is held by the ten largest clones. Material: naive CD4+ T cells from PBMCs. The cell subset or site label, read with the paper, signifies: CD45RA+ positively selected. These receptors originate from a man aged 18 to 29 in good health. Some clones in this sample may be carry-over from other donors' samples.

The chain employs TRBV28 and TRBJ2-1; 9 bases fit TRBD2. Germline V CDR1 and CDR2: MDHEN, SYDVKM. The junction had 11 bases not matched to a gene; V was cut back by 2 bases and J by 6 bases. The CDR3 spans 17 residues. CDR3 DNA: TGTGCCAGCAGTTTACATGGGTTGGCGGGAGGGCCCAATGAGCAGTTCTTC. Protein product: CASSLHGLAGGPNEQFF.

The chain links TRBV20-1 to TRBJ2-1; D may be TRBD1 (5 bases). Trimming pared 6 bases from V and 9 bases from J, leaving 12 bases between. Germline CDR1 and CDR2: DFQATT and SNEGSKA (reference sequence). This CDR3 is 11 amino acids long. CDR3 sequence reads: CSAKGSAEQFF. CDR3 sequence (DNA): TGCAGTGCCAAGGGGTCCGCTGAGCAGTTCTTC.

The V gene is TRBV5-1, the J gene TRBJ2-7; 8 bases are a match to TRBD2. Germline V CDR1 and CDR2: SGHRS, YFSETQ. V lost 4 bases and J lost 5; bases outside the gene matches: 8. This CDR3 contains 14 residues. CDR3 sequence (DNA): TGCGCCAGCAGCGAAGGCGGGAGGTCTAACGAGCAGTACTTC. Protein sequence: CASSEGGRSNEQYF.

With respect to this clone: The same CDR3 also results from other DNA sequences found in this sample. The chain has TRBV5-6 and TRBJ2-3; 10 bases match TRBD2. Germline V CDR1 and CDR2: SGHDT, YYEEEE. The CDR3 has 14 amino acids. The V gene end was trimmed by 4 bases and the J gene end by 3 bases; junction bases not matched to a gene: 2. In DNA form, the CDR3 reads TGTGCCAGCAGCCGAGCGGGAGGGACAGATACGCAGTATTTT. Translating gives CASSRAGGTDTQYF.

The V and J genes are TRBV5-6 and TRBJ2-6; D gene ambiguous. The V end was cut by 2 bases, the J end by 0 bases, with 12 bases between. Germline lookup yields CDR1 SGHDT and CDR2 YYEEEE. This CDR3 has 17 residues. The CDR3 sequence: CASSFRQAHSGANVLTF. Written as DNA, the CDR3 is TGTGCCAGCAGCTTCCGGCAGGCCCACTCTGGGGCCAACGTCCTGACTTTC.

The V and J genes are TRBV7-9 and TRBJ1-1; D is undetermined. This CDR3 is 11 amino acids long. Germline CDR1 is SEHNR and CDR2 is FQNEAQ (reference sequence). V lost 7 bases and J 1 base, leaving 4 bases between the germline ends. The CDR3 DNA follows: TGTGCCAGCAACGGGAACACTGAAGCTTTCTTT. It translates to CASNGNTEAFF.

The chain has TRBV30 and TRBJ2-3, with TRBD2 as a possible D gene (6 bases). Per the germline V gene, CDR1 is GTSNPN and CDR2 is SVGIG (reference sequence). CDR3 length: 14 amino acids. The V gene lost 4 bases and the J gene lost 7 bases, with 18 bases spanning the gap. The CDR3 DNA is TGTGCCTGGAAGGGGCGGGAAAGCCCCAATACGCAGTATTTT. It specifies CAWKGRESPNTQYF.

The V and J genes are TRBV6-5 and TRBJ2-2; no firm D call. Germline values: CDR1 MNHEY, CDR2 SVGAGI. V was clipped by 5 bases and J by 8 bases, with 12 bases between them. The CDR3 runs to 13 residues. The CDR3 sequence is CASSLIPTGELFF. The CDR3 region has the DNA TGTGCCAGCAGTCTTATACCAACGGGGGAGCTGTTTTTT.

V gene TRBV7-3 combines with J gene TRBJ1-2; D gene unclear. Trimming took off 3 bases at V and 8 bases at J, with 13 bases between the two ends. This CDR3 is 13 amino acids long. Germline CDR1 is SGHTA and CDR2 is FQGTGA. CDR3 amino acids: CASSFNGRRGYTF. Written as DNA, the CDR3 is TGTGCCAGCAGCTTTAACGGACGGCGCGGCTACACCTTC.

This chain connects TRBV5-1 to TRBJ2-7; possibly TRBD1 for D (7 bases). Deletions cut 2 bases from V and 2 bases from J, with 14 bases between. The CDR3 consists of 15 residues. Germline-derived CDR1 and CDR2 are SGHRS and YFSETQ. This CDR3 reads CASSFSGRGAYEQYF. CDR3 DNA sequence: TGCGCCAGCAGCTTCTCGGGCAGGGGGGCCTACGAGCAGTACTTC.

The rearrangement joins TRBV11-1 to TRBJ2-5; 8 nucleotides line up with TRBD2. Germline trimming cut 4 bases from V and 5 bases from J; bases unmatched to any gene: 12. This CDR3 is 16 amino acids long. CDR1 is SGHAT and CDR2 is FQDESV in the germline V gene (reference sequence). Written as DNA, the CDR3 is TGTGCCAGCAGCTCCTCTCACGGGACTAGTTGGGAGACCCAGTACTTC. Translated, it gives CASSSSHGTSWETQYF.

This clone was counted a single time. The same CDR3 arises from other DNA sequences in this sample as well. J is TRBJ2-3 and V is TRBV4-1; unclear D gene. Germline V gene data show CDR1 as MGHRA and CDR2 as YSYEKL. The CDR3 loop spans 11 amino acids. Trimming left V 4 bases short and J 3 bases short, with 2 bases between. The CDR3 region is CASSRTDTQYF. CDR3 bases: TGCGCCAGCAGCCGTACAGATACGCAGTATTTT.

V gene TRBV30 combines with J gene TRBJ1-2, with D possibly matching TRBD1 (6 bases). The germline V gene encodes CDR1 GTSNPN and CDR2 SVGIG (reference sequence). V gave up 0 bases and J gave up 3 bases, with 14 bases separating them. The CDR3 covers 15 residues. The CDR3 DNA follows: TGTGCCTGGAGTGTCTTCCCCGGGGGCTACTATGGCTACACCTTC. It codes for CAWSVFPGGYYGYTF. Using reference TRBV30 and TRBJ1-2 for the parts outside the CDR3, the full variable domain is SQTIHQWPATLVQPVGSPLSLECTVEGTSNPNLYWYRQAAGRGLQLLFYSVGIGQISSEVPQNLSASRPQDRQFILSSKKLLLSDSGFYLCAWSVFPGGYYGYTFGSGTRLTVV.

The rearrangement uses TRBV7-9 and TRBJ2-3, with D possibly matching TRBD1 (6 bases). Germline-derived CDR1 and CDR2 are SEHNR and FQNEAQ (reference sequence). V lost 0 bases, J lost 0 bases, and 13 bases lay in between. CDR3 length equals 17 residues. The CDR3 sequence is CASSLALGQGSTDTQYF. CDR3 DNA sequence: TGTGCCAGCAGCTTAGCTCTCGGGCAGGGGAGCACAGATACGCAGTATTTT.

The chain combines TRBV27 with TRBJ1-1; D call uncertain. V shed 0 bases and J shed 5 bases, with 7 bases lying between them. In germline, CDR1 is MNHEY, CDR2 SMNVEV (reference sequence). CDR3 length: 13 residues. DNA for the CDR3: TGTGCCAGCAGTTTATCTGCGGTGACTGAAGCTTTCTTT. Encoded protein: CASSLSAVTEAFF.

Details on this clone: This specimen includes other DNA sequences encoding the same CDR3. The chain is built from TRBV7-2 and TRBJ1-2, with D perhaps TRBD1 (5 bases). The CDR3 contains 13 residues. Trimming stripped 1 base from V and 6 bases from J, with 9 bases between. Germline CDR1 is SGHTA and CDR2 is FQGNSA. The CDR3 DNA is TGTGCCAGCAGCTTAGGGGGCTTCGATGGCTACACCTTC. Its protein product is CASSLGGFDGYTF.

J is TRBJ2-5 and V is TRBV2; TRBD2 aligns across 12 bases. Germline V gene lookup returns CDR1 SNHLY and CDR2 FYNNEI. The trim removed 4 bases at V and 4 bases at J, leaving 4 bases unmatched. The CDR3 contains 15 residues. The CDR3 region is CASSGSGLAGETQYF. The CDR3 bases are TGTGCCAGCAGTGGATCGGGACTAGCGGGAGAGACCCAGTACTTC.

This clone showed up just once. The V call is TRBV7-9, the J call TRBJ2-7; 8 nucleotides match TRBD2. V trimming: 2 bases; J trimming: 7 bases; junction bases outside the gene matches: 7. Germline V lookup: CDR1 SEHNR, CDR2 FQNEAQ (reference sequence). This CDR3 is 14 amino acids long. CDR3 loop: CASSLQAGAGEQYF. The DNA of the CDR3 is TGTGCCAGCAGCTTACAAGCGGGAGCTGGTGAGCAGTACTTC.

The chain employs TRBV27 and TRBJ1-2, with TRBD1 identical over 9 bases. Germline CDR1 and CDR2: MNHEY and SMNVEV (reference sequence). This CDR3 region has 14 residues. V shed 6 bases, J shed 7 bases, and the junction held 9 bases outside the gene matches. The chain's CDR3 is CASRLTQGAFGYTF. CDR3 nucleotide sequence: TGTGCCAGCAGACTTACACAGGGGGCCTTTGGCTACACCTTC.